This T cell receptor beta chain was documented in a study of regulatory T cells in long-lasting Graves disease. Study conclusions and caveats: Persistent Graves' patients showed less TCR diversity than newly diagnosed patients showed. Favoring TRBV28, TRBJ1-2 and TRBJ2-5 was a feature seen in persistent disease.

Combining iRepertoire HTBI primers with Arm-PCR of CDR3 regions, the authors built TCR beta libraries. Each CDR3 protein gets one entry after TCRdb re-called the multiplex PCR reads with MiXCR. The table has 500,000 to 700,000 distinct CDR3 sequences, approximately 29% seen once. This clonotype was detected ten times or more. The antigen remains undetermined. Time point meaning: persistent/refractory GD, antithyroid drugs over 5 years with positive TRAb. Making the TCR library involved RNA that had been extracted from PBMCs. The authors drew approximately 10 milliliters of peripheral blood into EDTA tubes. The CDR3 covers 15 residues. V dropped 2 bases and J dropped 6 bases, with 17 bases sitting between them. The germline V gene has CDR1 MNHEY and CDR2 SMNVEV (reference sequence).

Sequencing was performed on peripheral blood mononuclear cells (PBMCs), taken when the disease was refractory, from a patient treated with antithyroid drugs. The chain links TRBV27 to TRBJ2-7; TRBD1 might be the D (6 bases). This TCR was sampled from a female donor with Graves disease. The CDR3 sequence is CASSLERLTGREQYF. The CDR3 bases are TGTGCCAGCAGTTTAGAAAGGCTTACAGGGCGCGAGCAGTACTTC.